This TCR beta chain was observed in a study of CD8 T cells in Susac syndrome (dated by TCRdb to between 2018 and 2021). Concerning the study at large: Of the Susac syndrome patients who were sequenced, six had clinically active disease and roughly 8 were in clinical remission. Repertoire sequencing was used to test whether CD8+ T cell activation and differentiation in Susac syndrome was antigen driven. At blood withdrawal, Susac syndrome patients were either therapy-naive, taking corticosteroids (in some cases with IVIg as well), or taking IVIg alone.

RNA was extracted using the RNeasy kit, and about 0.5 to 1 ug of the RNA was reverse transcribed with random hexamers. The immunoSEQ multiplex PCR assay, which covers 54 Vbeta and 13 Jbeta segments, was used to amplify TCR beta CDR3 regions. PCR amplification bias was corrected using a synthetic template baseline for primer optimization and computational correction. Regarding the original processing steps: Reads were annotated to V, D and J genes per IMGT and analyzed with immunoSEQ Analyzer, keeping only productive sequences. Clonality was calculated as one minus the Shannon entropy normalized by log2 of the number of productive unique sequences. Public and private clones were assessed among the 100 most prevalent clones of each patient and control. A clone was defined as Susac-specific if it was absent from the healthy and MS cohorts, from roughly 990 published viral clones and from other ImmuneACCESS disease sequences. TCRdb passed the public sequencing reads through fastp at Q25 and MiXCR, retaining productive beta sequences. Identical CDR3 proteins give one entry, which carries the most common genes and DNA. The V and J calls and clone size come from TCRdb's table, not from the authors' own analysis. In this sample the table shows 180,000 or so distinct CDR3 sequences, about 93% of which occur a single time. The top ten clones comprise around 0.095% of the sample.

Per the germline V gene, MNHNS is the CDR1 and SASEGT is the CDR2. Trimming leaves V shorter by 5 bases and J shorter by 3 bases, with the junction holding 10 bases beyond the gene matches. The CDR3 runs 16 amino acids, cysteine and phenylalanine included. The DNA shown is the 48-base CDR3, in frame from base 1. Overall results and qualifications from the work: The study acknowledged that relatively few individuals were included in the TCR sequencing and HLA analysis. No clonal expansion was detected in the CD4+ T cell repertoire of Susac syndrome patients.

With regard to this clonotype: What antigen it recognizes has not been identified. Base qualities are missing; no much larger clone stands one base away.

Peripheral blood CD8+ and CD4+ T cells from healthy donors, Susac syndrome patients and multiple sclerosis patients were profiled using high-throughput TCR beta sequencing. Recently defined diagnostic criteria for definite or probable disease were met by the Susac syndrome patients. Bulk CD8+ and CD4+ T cells were purified by magnetic negative isolation, whereas CD8+ TEMRA cells were enriched by FACS. Blood was drawn into EDTA tubes, processed within 24 hours, and PBMCs were isolated by density gradient centrifugation. PBMCs intended for TCR sequencing were frozen in liquid nitrogen and were later thawed in a 37 degrees C water bath. Purity of sorted or isolated CD4+, CD8+ and CD8+ TEMRA cells was at least 90%.

This receptor was identified in a human donor with Susac syndrome. Specimen: CD4+ T cells from PBMCs. This chain joins TRBV6-1 to TRBJ1-5, with TRBD1 matching 7 junction bases. The DNA is as follows: TGTGCCAGCAGTCCCCGGGACAGATTTACCAATCAGCCCCAGCATTTT. Translated, this gives CASSPRDRFTNQPQHF.